These T cell receptor beta chains were read from a single sample in a study of OX40 agonist ivuxolimab in advanced cancers. Profiled with immunoSEQ multiplex PCR; TCRdb holds only in-frame clones, not every one. The data contain 60,000 to 65,000 clones, approximately 83% of them singletons. Sequences were derived from CD4+ or CD8+ T cells sorted from blood, sampled in a trial of the OX40 agonist ivuxolimab. These receptor sequences come from an adult with an advanced solid tumor such as melanoma, head and neck, liver or kidney cancer. Each CDR3 is given with its conserved first and last residue. The order of the fields is clone size, V gene, J gene, D gene, CDR3 DNA, CDR3 protein. The D gene is left open where the match is weak. Size is stated for part of the rows, as once, few or many counts, or as a class when the clone is expanded.

NA	TRBV5-6	TRBJ2-1	NA	TGTGCCAGCAGCCCGGGTCTTGGGTTCCCCATGGGCGAGCAGTTCTTC	CASSPGLGFPMGEQFF
NA	TRBV5-1	TRBJ2-7	TRBD2	TGCGCCAGCAGCCTCTGGGTAGCGGGAGGGGGAAGTACCTACGAGCAGTACTTC	CASSLWVAGGGSTYEQYF
NA	TRBV19	TRBJ2-7	TRBD1	TGTGCCAGTAGTATAGTATTTGGGGCAGGGGGCGACGAGCAGTACTTC	CASSIVFGAGGDEQYF
medium-sized	TRBV25-1	TRBJ1-1	NA	TGTGCCAGCAGCCTTCCCGGGCATGGCACTGAAGCTTTCTTT	CASSLPGHGTEAFF
NA	TRBV9	TRBJ2-5	NA	TGTGCCAGCAGCGCCAGGGGTGGGGGCAGGGAGACCCAGTACTTC	CASSARGGGRETQYF
NA	TRBV10-2	TRBJ2-5	NA	TGCGCCAGCAAGGAGGAGGGCGCCCCCCAAGAGACCCAGTACTTC	CASKEEGAPQETQYF
once	TRBV18	TRBJ2-3	NA	TGTGCCAGCTCACCACCTAGCTTTGATACGCAGTATTTT	CASSPPSFDTQYF
NA	TRBV11-2	TRBJ2-1	TRBD1	TGTGCCAGCAGCCGGGGCCCAGGCAGGGGGAACAATGAGCAGTTCTTC	CASSRGPGRGNNEQFF
NA	TRBV7-8	TRBJ1-2	TRBD1	TGTGCCAGCAGCGCCGGGACAGGTCGACTCTATGGCTACACCTTC	CASSAGTGRLYGYTF
NA	TRBV7-9	TRBJ2-2	NA	TGTGCCAGCAGCCGGGACATCCTCCGGGACACCGGGGAGCTGTTTTTT	CASSRDILRDTGELFF
NA	TRBV5-1	TRBJ1-1	NA	TGCGCCAGCAGCTTGTGGGCCGGTGGGTCGGGAACTGAAGCTTTCTTT	CASSLWAGGSGTEAFF
NA	TRBV6-1	TRBJ2-1	NA	TGTGCCAGCAGTGAATTTGGGGTAGGAAATGAGCAGTTCTTC	CASSEFGVGNEQFF
once	TRBV19	TRBJ1-2	NA	TGTGCCAGTAGTATAGATCCGCTAGCGGGAGGACCTAACTATGGCTACACCTTC	CASSIDPLAGGPNYGYTF
NA	TRBV9	TRBJ1-6	NA	TGTGCCAGCAGCGTACGGGGGGATAATTCACCCCTCCACTTT	CASSVRGDNSPLHF
NA	TRBV6-1	TRBJ1-2	TRBD1	TGTGCCAGCAGAATACAGGGGGCGCATGGCTACACCTTC	CASRIQGAHGYTF
NA	TRBV7-2	TRBJ2-3	NA	TGTGCCAGCACCTACACAGATACGCAGTATTTT	CASTYTDTQYF
NA	TRBV19	TRBJ2-3	TRBD1	TGTGCCAGTAGCATCAGGCTGGACAGGGACACAGATACGCAGTATTTT	CASSIRLDRDTDTQYF
once	TRBV18	TRBJ2-7	NA	TGTGCCAGCTCACCATTGGCGGGGACAGTGCAGTACTTC	CASSPLAGTVQYF
NA	TRBV27	TRBJ1-1	NA	TGTGCCAGCAGACCATACAGGACTGTGAACACTGAAGCTTTCTTT	CASRPYRTVNTEAFF
NA	TRBV5-1	TRBJ2-1	NA	TGCGCCAGCAGCTTGTTTCGGGCTGGCTCCTACAATGAGCAGTTCTTC	CASSLFRAGSYNEQFF
NA	TRBV19	TRBJ2-7	NA	TGTGCCAGTAGTAACCTAGTCGAGCAGTACTTC	CASSNLVEQYF
NA	TRBV5-5	TRBJ1-2	NA	TGTGCCAGCAGCCACCCCTCCGGCTACACCTTC	CASSHPSGYTF
once	TRBV27	TRBJ1-2	TRBD1	TGTGCCAGCAGCCGACAGGGCTTTGATGGCTACACCTTC	CASSRQGFDGYTF
NA	TRBV29-1	TRBJ2-1	TRBD2	TGCAGCGTTGGCCCTAGCGGGGGGGGTTACGATGAGCAGTTCTTC	CSVGPSGGGYDEQFF
NA	TRBV5-1	TRBJ2-7	NA	TGCGCCAGCAGCTTAGCTGTGTGGGAAGAGCAGTACTTC	CASSLAVWEEQYF
NA	TRBV30	TRBJ1-2	TRBD1	TGTGCCTGGAGCCCGTGGGGGGGACAGGACTATGGCTACACCTTC	CAWSPWGGQDYGYTF
NA	TRBV5-1	TRBJ2-1	NA	TGCGCCAGCAAGGGGACCGCGCTTCCGCAGTTCTTC	CASKGTALPQFF
NA	TRBV19	TRBJ2-2	TRBD1	TGTGCCAGTGAGGGACAGGGGTGGGCCGGGGAGCTGTTTTTT	CASEGQGWAGELFF
NA	TRBV13	TRBJ2-5	NA	TGTGCCAGCAGCACGGGGGAGACCCAGTACTTC	CASSTGETQYF
NA	TRBV5-1	TRBJ2-5	TRBD2	TGCGCCAGCAGCTTAGGACTAGGAGACGTGGCCCAAGAGACCCAGTACTTC	CASSLGLGDVAQETQYF
NA	TRBV11-2	TRBJ1-5	TRBD1	TGTGCCAGCAGCTCACAGGGGACCCTTGGACAGCCCCAGCATTTT	CASSSQGTLGQPQHF
NA	TRBV5-1	TRBJ2-7	TRBD2	TGCGCCAGCAGCTTGGAACTAGCGGGAGACGAGCAGTACTTC	CASSLELAGDEQYF
NA	TRBV11-2	TRBJ1-1	NA	TGTGCCAGCAGCTCTTTATTCCAGGGGCGGAACACTGAAGCTTTCTTT	CASSSLFQGRNTEAFF
NA	TRBV7-3	TRBJ2-1	NA	TGTGCCAGCAGTCCTGACATTAGCTCCTACAATGAGCAGTTCTTC	CASSPDISSYNEQFF
NA	TRBV30	TRBJ2-7	TRBD2	TGTGCCTCGTCCCCGGGACTAGCGGGAGCGTTCTCCTACGAGCAGTACTTC	CASSPGLAGAFSYEQYF
NA	TRBV5-6	TRBJ2-2	TRBD2	TGTGCCAGCAGCTTGGGGGGGTTACTAGCGCGGAACACCGGGGAGCTGTTTTTT	CASSLGGLLARNTGELFF
NA	TRBV6-5	TRBJ1-1	TRBD1	TGTGCCAGCAGCTTGGACAGGGTTGGCCACCTTGAAGCTTTCTTT	CASSLDRVGHLEAFF
NA	TRBV27	TRBJ2-7	TRBD1	TGTGCCAGCAGTTTAAACAGGGGAGCCTACGAGCAGTACTTC	CASSLNRGAYEQYF
NA	TRBV7-2	TRBJ2-7	NA	TGTGCCAGCAGCCCCGGGACATTTTCTTACGAGCAGTACTTC	CASSPGTFSYEQYF
NA	TRBV7-2	TRBJ2-1	NA	TGTGCCAGCAGCCTAACTAGCAAATTATACAATGAGCAGTTCTTC	CASSLTSKLYNEQFF
once	TRBV30	TRBJ1-2	TRBD1	TGTGCCTGGAGGGGACAGGAAGCTCCAGCTCATGCCTATGGCTACACCTTC	CAWRGQEAPAHAYGYTF